A single sample is the source of the 20 T cell receptor beta chains below, sequenced in a study of cytomegalovirus exposure and HLA in healthy donors. PCR involved 60 Vbeta and 13 Jbeta primers. Assay used: immunoSEQ multiplex PCR; TCRdb lists only in-frame clones, some missing. The profile shows some 150,000 clones, less than 80% of them singletons. The sample comprised PBMCs. The receptors derive from a man aged 50-60 years in good health and CMV-seropositive.

The rearrangement joins TRBV11-2 to TRBJ1-2; 8 nucleotides align to TRBD1. Losses at the gene ends were 4 bases for V and 8 bases for J; bases not matched to a gene: 12. Germline CDR1 is SGHAT and CDR2 is FQNNGV. The CDR3 spans 15 residues. CDR3 in DNA: TGTGCCAGCAGCTCGACAGGGGCGGGGTCTTGGGGCTACACCTTC. This translates into CASSSTGAGSWGYTF.

CDR3 nucleotides: TGCGCCAGCAGCTTGGAGGCGGTTAACTATGGCTACACCTTC. Its translation is CASSLEAVNYGYTF. This chain connects TRBV5-1 to TRBJ1-2; unclear D gene. The CDR3 totals 14 residues. V was clipped by 0 bases and J by 1 base, with 7 bases between them. Per the germline V gene, CDR1 is SGHRS and CDR2 is YFSETQ.

The J gene is TRBJ1-1, the V gene TRBV7-2; D ambiguous. V was pared by 1 base and J by 6 bases, with 15 bases between. The CDR3 is 15 residues long. Germline V gene sequence: CDR1 SGHTA, CDR2 FQGNSA. CDR3 DNA: TGTGCCAGCAGCTTAGTGGTCTACAGCCGGCCTGAAGCTTTCTTT. This encodes CASSLVVYSRPEAFF.

This chain joins TRBV6-6 and TRBJ1-2; D is ambiguous. Trimming left V 1 base short and J 8 bases short, with 8 bases between. The CDR3 consists of 12 residues. CDR1 and CDR2 (germline): MNHNY, SVGAGI (reference sequence). DNA for the CDR3: TGTGCCAGCAGTTACTACGGGGAAGGCTACACCTTC. It specifies CASSYYGEGYTF.

This chain uses TRBV7-2 with TRBJ1-4; possibly TRBD1 for D (6 bases). The CDR3 loop spans 16 amino acids. Trimming took 1 base from V and 6 from J, leaving 15 bases between them. Germline V lookup: CDR1 SGHTA, CDR2 FQGNSA. The CDR3 sequence: CASSLGAQGRDEKLFF. CDR3 coding DNA: TGTGCCAGCAGCTTAGGAGCACAGGGAAGGGATGAAAAACTGTTTTTT. Full variable domain (rest looked up from reference TRBV7-2 and TRBJ1-4): GAGVSQSPSNKVTEKGKDVELRCDPISGHTALYWYRQSLGQGLEFLIYFQGNSAPDKSGLPSDRFSAERTGGSVSTLTIQRTQQEDSAVYLCASSLGAQGRDEKLFFGSGTQLSVL.

The genes are TRBV29-1 and TRBJ2-3, with D maybe TRBD2 (5 bases). CDR3 length: 17 amino acids. V was trimmed by 0 bases and J by 0 bases, leaving 16 bases between them. CDR1 and CDR2 (germline): SQVTM, ANQGSEA. In DNA, the CDR3 is TGCAGCGTTGAAGATAGGCGGGCAGCCTTTAGCACAGATACGCAGTATTTT. Protein product: CSVEDRRAAFSTDTQYF.

The chain has TRBV11-2 and TRBJ1-4; tentative D call: TRBD1 (5 bases). This CDR3 is 15 amino acids long. Germline assignment: CDR1 SGHAT and CDR2 FQNNGV. Trimming cost V 6 bases and J 11 bases, with 22 bases left between them. The CDR3 region is CASSHLDSGILKLFF. The CDR3 DNA reads TGTGCCAGCAGTCATCTTGACAGCGGGATCCTTAAACTGTTTTTT.

The V and J genes are TRBV4-2 and TRBJ2-5; TRBD1 matches 10 bases. TRBJ2-7 explains the end of the DNA better; the J call may be wrong. The germline V gene has CDR1 LGHNA and CDR2 YNFKEQ. The CDR3 contains 15 residues. CDR3 sequence: CASSQATGGAYEQYF. In nucleotides, the CDR3 is TGTGCCAGCAGCCAAGCGACAGGGGGCGCGTACGAGCAGTACTTC.

The chain uses TRBV5-1 and TRBJ1-2, with 7 bases lining up with TRBD1. The CDR3 runs 14 residues. Germline CDR1 SGHRS, CDR2 YFSETQ. With V trimmed by 4 bases and J by 4 bases, 7 bases remained unmatched. The CDR3 spells CASSDGQVTYGYTF. As DNA, the CDR3 is TGCGCCAGCAGCGACGGACAGGTTACCTATGGCTACACCTTC. Combining the CDR3 with reference TRBV5-1 and TRBJ1-2 gives the whole variable domain KAGVTQTPRYLIKTRGQQVTLSCSPISGHRSVSWYQQTPGQGLQFLFEYFSETQRNKGNFPGRFSGRQFSNSRSEMNVSTLELGDSALYLCASSDGQVTYGYTFGSGTRLTVV.

A word on this clone: The germline gene is not matched at one end of the junction; a read error may be the cause. The chain links TRBV7-9 to TRBJ1-1; D is unresolved. The CDR3 covers 12 residues. Germline CDR1 reads SEHNR; CDR2 reads FQNEAQ (reference sequence). CDR3 residues: CSSSFGSAEAFF. CDR3 nucleotides: TGTTCCAGCAGCTTCGGGTCTGCTGAAGCTTTCTTT.

V usage is TRBV19 and J usage is TRBJ2-1; 11 bases match TRBD2. This CDR3 has 19 amino acids. Germline V gives CDR1 LNHDA, CDR2 SQIVND (reference sequence). The V segment lost 6 bases and the J segment 0 bases; nucleotides outside the gene matches: 13. The CDR3 loop reads CASSILLAGVTGSYNEQFF. The CDR3 bases are TGTGCCAGTAGCATACTACTAGCGGGGGTCACTGGCTCCTACAATGAGCAGTTCTTC.

The CDR3 reads CASSGDQGEKLFF. DNA of the CDR3: TGTGCCAGCAGCGGAGACCAGGGAGAAAAACTGTTTTTT. The genes are TRBV9 and TRBJ1-4, with TRBD1 as a possible D gene (5 bases). The CDR3 totals 13 residues. The ends were cut back, 3 bases at V and 8 bases at J, with 11 bases in the middle. CDR1 and CDR2 (germline): SGDLS, YYNGEE.

The chain is built from TRBV25-1 and TRBJ2-6; TRBD1 is a possible D gene (6 bases). The V gene's germline CDR1 is MGHDK and CDR2 SYGVNS. Trimming took off 6 bases at V and 1 base at J, with 7 bases between the two ends. This CDR3 has 14 amino acids. The DNA of the CDR3 is TGTGCCAGCAGCACAGGGTCTGGGGCCAACGTCCTGACTTTC. Encoded protein: CASSTGSGANVLTF.

This clone was picked up a small number of times. This rearrangement joins TRBV6-6 to TRBJ1-3; D is undetermined. Germline loops: CDR1 MNHNY, CDR2 SVGAGI (reference sequence). The CDR3 extends over 16 amino acids. Trimming pared 0 bases from V and 5 bases from J, leaving 14 bases between. DNA for the CDR3: TGTGCCAGCAGTTACTCGAGGGTGTCCCGACGAAACACCATATATTTT. The encoded protein is CASSYSRVSRRNTIYF.

The chain carries TRBV5-4 and TRBJ2-1; 12 bases fit TRBD1. The germline V gene has CDR1 SGHNT and CDR2 YYREEE (reference sequence). Trimming at V came to 3 bases and at J to 9 bases, leaving 7 bases not matched to a gene. The CDR3 sequence is 15 residues long. The CDR3 bases are TGTGCCAGCAGCTACCGGGACAGGGGGCCAGGTGAGCAGTTCTTC. This translates into CASSYRDRGPGEQFF.

The V call is TRBV7-2, the J call TRBJ2-5, with 10 positions matching TRBD2. From germline, CDR1 is SGHTA and CDR2 FQGNSA. Trimming cost V 3 bases and J 11 bases; bases outside gene matches: 12. The CDR3 loop spans 15 amino acids. The CDR3 loop is CASSFSGRSGGEQYF. The DNA for the CDR3 is TGTGCCAGCAGCTTTAGCGGGAGGAGCGGAGGTGAGCAGTACTTC.

Note on this clone: A junction end diverges from the germline sequence, so it may reflect a read error. The V gene is TRBV7-9, the J gene TRBJ2-5, with D tentatively TRBD1 (5 bases). The CDR3 totals 12 residues. Germline CDR1 is SEHNR and CDR2 is FQNEAQ (reference sequence). The CDR3 loop reads CSSTGYQETQYF. The CDR3 nucleotides are TGTTCCAGCACAGGATACCAAGAGACCCAGTACTTC.

The chain couples TRBV19 to TRBJ1-2; D gene uncertain. CDR3 length equals 13 residues. Trimming pared 6 bases from V and 8 bases from J, leaving 16 bases between. Germline V gene sequence: CDR1 LNHDA, CDR2 SQIVND (reference sequence). The CDR3 reads CASSPDWARGYTF. The DNA of the CDR3 is TGTGCCAGTAGCCCGGACTGGGCGAGAGGCTACACCTTC.

The chain couples TRBV14 to TRBJ1-1; unclear D gene. CDR3 length: 15 residues. V was trimmed by 1 base and J by 3 bases, leaving 12 bases between them. CDR1 is SGHDN, CDR2 FVKESK, per germline. The CDR3 loop reads CASSQGKGVDTEAFF. The CDR3 bases are TGTGCCAGCAGCCAAGGAAAAGGAGTTGACACTGAAGCTTTCTTT.

This sequence joins TRBV7-8 and TRBJ2-7; a possible D gene is TRBD2 (5 bases). Germline values: CDR1 SGHVS, CDR2 FQNEAQ. The length of the CDR3 is 16 residues. The ends were cut back, 7 bases at V and 1 base at J, with 20 bases in the middle. The CDR3 here is CASIATETSGSYEQYF. CDR3 sequence (DNA): TGTGCCAGCATCGCTACCGAGACATCGGGATCCTACGAGCAGTACTTC.